The clone carrying this T cell receptor beta chain was detected only once. One end of the junction does not line up with germline, which may come from a read error. The germline V gene has CDR1 SGHAT and CDR2 FQDESV (reference sequence). The CDR3 is 14 residues long. These data come from a study of shared T cell receptors in the human thymus. Data came from immunoSEQ multiplex PCR; TCRdb stores just in-frame clones and leaves some out. The sample carries around 65,000 clones, 90% to 95% recorded once. The sample comprised thymocytes. This receptor was identified in a human donor. The gene calls are TRBV11-1 and TRBJ1-1; TRBD1 is a possible D gene (5 bases). The CDR3 region is CASSSPPRQIRRRF. The CDR3, as DNA: TGTGCCAGCAGCTCCCCCCCAAGACAGATTCGAAGGCGGTTT. The whole variable domain, remainder taken from reference TRBV11-1 and TRBJ1-1, is EAEVAQSPRYKITEKSQAVAFWCDPISGHATLYWYRQILGQGPELLVQFQDESVVDDSQLPKDRFSAERLKGVDSTLKIQPAELGDSAMYLCASSSPPRQIRRRFGQGTRLTVV.